These T cell receptor beta chains were read from a single sample in a study of cytomegalovirus exposure and HLA in healthy donors. The table came from immunoSEQ multiplex PCR; TCRdb's copy has only in-frame clones and leaves some out. The sample records about 82,000 clones, 74% being singletons. The sequenced sample consisted of PBMCs. These receptors all come from a man aged 35 to 55 in good health and CMV-seropositive. Each CDR3 is given with its conserved first and last residue. D genes are given only for firm matches. Size is omitted from some rows. Given values are once, few, many or a class for expanded clones.

V,size,J,D,length,DNA,CDR3
TRBV5-4,-,TRBJ2-2,-,13,TGTGCCAGCAGCTTGGGCGACACCGGGGAGCTGTTTTTT,CASSLGDTGELFF
TRBV6-1,-,TRBJ1-4,TRBD1,17,TGTGCCAGCAGTGAAATTTGGGGCGACAGGGGAGATGAAAAACTGTTTTTT,CASSEIWGDRGDEKLFF
TRBV5-4,few,TRBJ2-5,-,13,TGTGCCAGCAGTCAGGACAGACAAGAGACCCAGTACTTC,CASSQDRQETQYF
TRBV10-3,-,TRBJ2-1,-,14,TGTGCCATCAGTCTGGCGGGCGAAAGGGATGAGCAGTTCTTC,CAISLAGERDEQFF
TRBV14,-,TRBJ2-3,-,15,TGTGCCAGCAGCCAACAAGCGGGACAAACAGATACGCAGTATTTT,CASSQQAGQTDTQYF
TRBV5-1,-,TRBJ2-1,-,15,TGCGCCAGCAGCTTGGAAGGGGGCTCCTACAATGAGCAGTTCTTC,CASSLEGGSYNEQFF
TRBV30,-,TRBJ1-5,TRBD1,15,TGTGCCTGGAGTGTAGGGACAGCTCAAGGTCAGCCCCAGCATTTT,CAWSVGTAQGQPQHF
TRBV7-2,-,TRBJ1-2,TRBD1,14,TGTGCCAGCAGCTTACCAGGGGGCAGCTATGGCTACACCTTC,CASSLPGGSYGYTF
TRBV7-9,few,TRBJ1-1,-,18,TGTGCCAGCAGGACCGGTTTAGGAGGGGCCGCATACAACACTGAAGCTTTCTTT,CASRTGLGGAAYNTEAFF
TRBV10-3,-,TRBJ2-2,-,14,TGTGCCACCACTAGGACAGTCCAAGACGGGGAGCTGTTTTTT,CATTRTVQDGELFF
TRBV7-2,-,TRBJ1-5,-,14,TGTGCCAGCAGCACGGGACTTGGCAATCAGCCCCAGCATTTT,CASSTGLGNQPQHF
TRBV7-2,once,TRBJ2-1,-,16,TGTGCCAGCAGCCTCCTATCCCGTAACTCCTACAATGAGCAGTTCTTC,CASSLLSRNSYNEQFF
TRBV14,-,TRBJ2-4,TRBD1,17,TGTGCCAGCAGCCCCTTGGGGCAGGGGGCAGCCAAAAACATTCAGTACTTC,CASSPLGQGAAKNIQYF
TRBV13,-,TRBJ2-7,TRBD2,14,TGTGCCAGCAGCCCTCGGGAGGGGAGTTGGGGGCAGTACTTC,CASSPREGSWGQYF
TRBV28,-,TRBJ1-1,-,15,TGTGCCAGCAGTTTACTAAGCAGGATGAACACTGAAGCTTTCTTT,CASSLLSRMNTEAFF
TRBV6-1,-,TRBJ2-2,-,14,TGTGCCAGCACCCCGCAGTGGACAGTCCTGGAGCTGTTTTTT,CASTPQWTVLELFF
TRBV6-4,few,TRBJ2-4,-,13,TGTGCCAGCAGTGACACGGAGAAAAACATTCAGTACTTC,CASSDTEKNIQYF
TRBV11-2,-,TRBJ1-2,TRBD1,16,TGTGCCAGCAGCTCGGGACAGGGGCGACCCTTGGAGGGCTACACCTTC,CASSSGQGRPLEGYTF
TRBV5-1,-,TRBJ1-1,-,15,TGCGCCAGCAGCGACGATGGAGGGGCGACCACTGAAGCTTTCTTT,CASSDDGGATTEAFF
TRBV11-2,-,TRBJ2-5,TRBD2,13,TGTGCCAGCAGCTTCGGGGAGGGAGAGACCCAGTACTTC,CASSFGEGETQYF
TRBV19,-,TRBJ2-5,-,12,TGTGCCAGTAGTCCCTCCCAAGAGACCCAGTACTTC,CASSPSQETQYF
TRBV4-3,-,TRBJ1-5,TRBD1,15,TGCGCCAGCAGCTTCTCCGGGACAGGGGATCAGCCCCAGCATTTT,CASSFSGTGDQPQHF
TRBV6-1,few,TRBJ1-5,-,15,TGTGCCAGCAGTGAATCGGCAGGGGGCAATCAGCCCCAGCATTTT,CASSESAGGNQPQHF
TRBV30,-,TRBJ2-1,TRBD1,16,TGTGCCTGGAGTCCTACTAGGACAGGGGTCACCACGGGGCAGTTCTTC,CAWSPTRTGVTTGQFF
TRBV7-8,-,TRBJ1-1,TRBD1,15,TGTGCCAGCAGCTCGACAGGGAGGCGTTTCGATGAAGCTTTCTTT,CASSSTGRRFDEAFF
TRBV12-5,-,TRBJ2-1,TRBD2,16,TGTGCTAGTGGTTTGGGGACTAGCGGGAGGGGCAATGAGCAGTTCTTC,CASGLGTSGRGNEQFF
TRBV21-1,-,TRBJ1-5,-,12,TGTGCCAGCAGCTGGGGCTTTAACCCCCAGCATTTT,CASSWGFNPQHF
TRBV7-9,-,TRBJ2-3,-,16,TGTGCCAGCAGCTTAAGCCCGGGAGAGAGCACAGATACGCAGTATTTT,CASSLSPGESTDTQYF
TRBV6-6,few,TRBJ2-7,-,16,TGTGCCAGCAGTTACTCGATTACCCAAGTTAGCAACGAGCAGTACTTC,CASSYSITQVSNEQYF
TRBV15,once,TRBJ2-7,-,15,TGTGCCACCAGCAGAGATAGAGGCGGGACCTACGAGCAGTACTTC,CATSRDRGGTYEQYF
TRBV10-2,few,TRBJ1-1,-,16,TGCGCCAGCAGTGAGGCCACGGTAGCTGGAACAGGTGAAGCTTTCTTT,CASSEATVAGTGEAFF
TRBV5-4,-,TRBJ2-1,TRBD2,15,TGTGCCAGCAGCCAGCTAGCGGGGAGGTACAATGAGCAGTTCTTC,CASSQLAGRYNEQFF
TRBV2,-,TRBJ2-7,TRBD1,13,TGTGCCACCCTGAGGGACAGCTCCTACGAGCAGTACTTC,CATLRDSSYEQYF
TRBV6-5,-,TRBJ1-5,-,15,TGTGCCAGCAGTCGGAAACAGGGCAGCAATCAGCCCCAGCATTTT,CASSRKQGSNQPQHF
TRBV5-4,medium-sized,TRBJ1-2,-,14,TGTGCCAGCAGCTTGGGAGTGGGCGCGGGGGGCTACACCTTC,CASSLGVGAGGYTF
TRBV11-3,-,TRBJ1-1,TRBD1,13,TGTGCCAGCAGCGTCCAGGGACAGACTGAAGCTTTCTTT,CASSVQGQTEAFF
TRBV28,-,TRBJ2-5,TRBD1,13,TGTGCCAGCACCATGGGACAGCAAGAGACCCAGTACTTC,CASTMGQQETQYF
TRBV2,-,TRBJ1-5,TRBD1,15,TGTGCCAGCAGTTGGGACAGGGCTAGCAATCAGCCCCAGCATTTT,CASSWDRASNQPQHF
TRBV5-1,-,TRBJ2-1,-,15,TGCGCCAGCAGCGCTAAACTGAGCTCCTACAATGAGCAGTTCTTC,CASSAKLSSYNEQFF
TRBV4-2,-,TRBJ2-5,TRBD2,17,TGTGCCAGCAGCCAAGATGGGACTAGCGGGGAGGTGGAGACCCAGTACTTC,CASSQDGTSGEVETQYF
TRBV5-6,few,TRBJ1-2,TRBD1,15,TGTGCCAGCAGAGGGACAGGGGAGTTTAACTATGGCTACACCTTC,CASRGTGEFNYGYTF
TRBV28,-,TRBJ1-5,-,14,TGTGCCAGCAGTTGGGCCAGGTGGAATCAGCCCCAGCATTTT,CASSWARWNQPQHF
TRBV10-2,-,TRBJ1-5,TRBD1,13,TGCGCCAGTGGGACAGGGGGTACTCAGCCCCAGCATTTT,CASGTGGTQPQHF
TRBV2,-,TRBJ1-5,TRBD1,16,TGTGCCAGCAGAGAAAACTCCGGGACAGGCAATCAGCCCCAGCATTTT,CASRENSGTGNQPQHF
TRBV4-1,-,TRBJ2-4,-,12,TGCGCCAGCAGCCAGGGAGAGTCTATTCAGTACTTC,CASSQGESIQYF
TRBV7-9,-,TRBJ1-1,-,13,TGTGCCAGCAGCTTTAGGGGGAACACTGAAGCTTTCTTT,CASSFRGNTEAFF
TRBV18,-,TRBJ1-1,-,14,TGTGCCAGCTCACTTTTGACTTACGACACTGAAGCTTTCTTT,CASSLLTYDTEAFF
TRBV6-5,-,TRBJ2-7,-,15,TGTGCCAGCAGTTACTCGTCAACAAGCTCCTACGAGCAGTACTTC,CASSYSSTSSYEQYF